Reported below is one T cell receptor (beta chain). This clone's antigen is unknown. The record has no base qualities; no much larger clone is one base away. This specimen's time point label, interpreted: week 5, during vaccination. Each vaccine dose, consisting of 300 ug of a 20-mer mutant IDH1 peptide in Montanide, was administered subcutaneously with topical imiquimod. Donors had newly diagnosed WHO grade 3 or 4 IDH1-mutant astrocytomas with loss of nuclear ATRX. The samples were drawn from NOA16, a multicentre, single-arm, open-label phase I trial in Germany that tested a mutant IDH1 peptide vaccine in humans for the first time. Genomic DNA for TCRB sequencing was extracted from EDTA blood using the DNeasy Blood and Tissue Kit. This sample was included in a study of a mutant IDH1 vaccine in newly diagnosed glioma (dated by TCRdb to about 2021). A note on the overall study: Eight vaccinations were administered to patients in weeks 1, 3, 5, 7, 11, 15, 19 and 23, corresponding to visits V03 through V10. Vaccination began 4-6 weeks after radiotherapy alone, or alongside temozolomide cycles in the chemotherapy-containing groups. Of the 25 to 40 patients who were treated, about 60% were male and around 38% were female, and the mean age was approximately 40 years. Prior to enrollment, standard therapy consisting of radiotherapy alone, temozolomide alone, or radiochemotherapy with temozolomide had been administered to patients, with the combination being received by most patients. Peripheral blood samples were drawn at six visits, namely V03 (baseline), V05, V07, V10, V12 and V13. Longitudinal TCRB deep sequencing was done for some 26 treated patients, wherever samples were available for exploratory analyses. What the authors observed across the whole study: It was noted by the authors that analyses of patient blood samples could not be reproduced owing to sample limitations. PBMC samples for TCRB deep sequencing were selected based on availability. Immune responses induced by the vaccine were seen in roughly 92% of patients across multiple MHC alleles. Pseudoprogression seemed to be unrelated to changes in the top peripheral T cell clonotypes found by TCRB sequencing.

To prepare the library, the immunoSEQ multiplex PCR assay was applied. Rearranged TCR beta chain sequences were amplified with the hsTCRB Kit following the manufacturer's protocol. TCRB libraries were sequenced on an Illumina MiSeq. Turning to the authors' computational methods: The proprietary platform of the kit vendor was used for demultiplexing, trimming and gene mapping. The table comes from immuneACCESS by way of TCRdb, which keeps in-frame sequences with V and J called. Part of the clones is missing from these tables; in studies checked, under half for an unresolved V gene and the rest for unknown reasons. That table gives V, J and clone size, and the DNA gave D and trimming. This sample is represented by tens of thousands of clones; about 88% of them were singletons. The ten largest clones represent around 7% of the sample. CDR1 ENHRY and CDR2 SYGVKD were looked up in the germline V gene. Inclusive of the bounding cysteine and phenylalanine, the CDR3 is 14 residues long. Left in the record is the CDR3 DNA by itself, 42 bases read in frame from the first base. Clipping removes 6 bases from V and 4 bases from J, with 7 as the unmatched junction base count.

Specimen: PBMCs, collected from a glioma patient whose treatment included an IDH1 peptide vaccine. The source is a woman aged 50 to 65 with glioma. In this chain, TRBV10-3 is recombined with TRBJ1-2; the central 8 bases match TRBD1. The CDR3 reads CAISKTGEGYGYTF. The nucleotide sequence is TGTGCCATCAGCAAGACAGGGGAAGGCTATGGCTACACCTTC.